This T cell receptor beta chain was found in a study of blood T cell repertoires in COVID-19. Study overall: The United States, Italy and Spain were the sources of the acute and convalescent COVID-19 samples. PBMCs, B-cell-depleted T cells, or T cells were the source of the cDNA or gDNA that made up the material.

The CDR3 loop spans 14 amino acids. The V gene's germline CDR1 is LGHDT and CDR2 YNNKEL (reference sequence). Germline trimming cut 1 base from V and 3 bases from J; bases unmatched to any gene: 3. This clone came up a few times. The authors' processing: Nucleated cell counts were estimated from reference gene primer amplification. Only in-frame clones appear in the TCRdb table, and some are missing; sequencing was by immunoSEQ multiplex PCR. The V and J calls and clone size are taken from that table; D and trimming were inferred from the DNA. The repertoire holds 100,000 to 150,000 clones, with approximately 74% as singletons.

The chain couples TRBV3-1 (or the pseudogene TRBV3-2) to TRBJ2-7, with TRBD1 matching 7 bases. The origin of this receptor is a man aged 55 to 70 with acute or convalescent COVID-19. Specimen: peripheral blood. The CDR3 DNA reads as TGTGCCAGCAGCCAAGCTACAGGGGACTACGAGCAGTACTTC. Its protein product is CASSQATGDYEQYF.